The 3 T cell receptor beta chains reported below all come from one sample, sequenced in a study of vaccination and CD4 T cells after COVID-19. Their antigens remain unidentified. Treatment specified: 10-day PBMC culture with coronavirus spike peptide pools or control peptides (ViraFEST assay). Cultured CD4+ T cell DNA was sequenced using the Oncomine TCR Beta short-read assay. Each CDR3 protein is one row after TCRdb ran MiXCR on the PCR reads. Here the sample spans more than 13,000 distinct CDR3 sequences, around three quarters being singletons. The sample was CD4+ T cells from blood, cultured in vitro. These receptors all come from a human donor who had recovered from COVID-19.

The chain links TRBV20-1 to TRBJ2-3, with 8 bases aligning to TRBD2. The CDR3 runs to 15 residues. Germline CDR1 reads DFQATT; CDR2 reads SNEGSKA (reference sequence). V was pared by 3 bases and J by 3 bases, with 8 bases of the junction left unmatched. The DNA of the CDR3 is TGCAGTGCTAGCCCGAGCGGGAGTAGGACAGATACGCAGTATTTT. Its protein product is CSASPSGSRTDTQYF.

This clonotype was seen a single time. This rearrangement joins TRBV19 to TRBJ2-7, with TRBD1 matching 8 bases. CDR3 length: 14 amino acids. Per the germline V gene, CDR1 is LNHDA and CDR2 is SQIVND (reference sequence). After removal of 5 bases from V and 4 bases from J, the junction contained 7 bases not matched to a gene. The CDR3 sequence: CASSGTGRGYEQYF. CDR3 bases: TGTGCCAGTAGTGGGACAGGCAGGGGTTACGAGCAGTACTTC.

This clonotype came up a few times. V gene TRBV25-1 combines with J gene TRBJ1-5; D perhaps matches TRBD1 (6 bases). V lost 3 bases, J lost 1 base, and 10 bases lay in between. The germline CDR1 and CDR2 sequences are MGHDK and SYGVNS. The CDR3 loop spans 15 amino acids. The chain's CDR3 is CASSEGGQSNQPQHF. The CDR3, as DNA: TGTGCCAGCAGTGAGGGGGGGCAGAGCAATCAGCCCCAGCATTTT. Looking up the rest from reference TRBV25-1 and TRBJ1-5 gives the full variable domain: EADIYQTPRYLVIGTGKKITLECSQTMGHDKMYWYQQDPGMELHLIHYSYGVNSTEKGDLSSESTVSRIRTEHFPLTLESARPSHTSQYLCASSEGGQSNQPQHFGDGTRLSIL.